This TCR beta chain came from a study of shared clonotypes between healthy human individuals. Overall study results and limits: For naive CD4 cells, around 5% of clonotypes were shared across a handful of donors. For sorted subsets, rarefaction showed incomplete sequencing despite large depth.

Donors, without exception, were Caucasian adults residing in Nashville, Tennessee. Here immunoSEQ multiplex PCR was the method, and the copy in TCRdb shows in-frame clones only, minus some. The table includes about a million clones, around three quarters detected once. Remarks on this clone: The antigen is not known.

CDR3 size: 14 residues. CDR1 is GTSNPN, CDR2 SVGIG, per germline (reference sequence). This clonotype was sampled from a man between 18 and 35 years old in good health. Some clones in this sample may be carry-over from other donors' samples. The V gene is TRBV30, the J gene TRBJ2-5, with 8 bases matching TRBD1. The DNA end lines up better with TRBJ2-7; the J call may be wrong. The specimen sequenced was memory CD4+ T cells from PBMCs. Indicated subset: CD45RA-negative fraction. CDR3 bases: TGTGCCTGGAGGGGTCCTCCAGGGGGCCGCGAGCAGTACTTC. This encodes CAWRGPPGGREQYF.